These T cell receptor beta chains were read from a single sample in a study of neoadjuvant anti-PD-1 for oral cavity cancer. Using immunoSEQ multiplex PCR, the repertoire was profiled, and TCRdb retains in-frame clones only, with some absent. Counted here are several thousand clones, more than 70% occurring once; the ten biggest clones make up about 3%. The material was PBMCs, obtained before nivolumab (anti-PD-1) treatment. The receptors originated from a person aged 35-79 years with oral cavity squamous cell carcinoma. Each CDR3 is given with its conserved first and last residue. The D gene is left open where the match is weak. A row's size may be missing; if present it is once, few, many or a size class.

-	TRBV9	TRBD2	TRBJ2-3	TGTGCCAGCAGCCTTGGGACTAGCGGGGGTACGTCAGATACGCAGTATTTT	CASSLGTSGGTSDTQYF
few	TRBV9	-	TRBJ2-1	TGTGCCAGCAGCGTAAGTGCAGGGAAGTACAATGAGCAGTTCTTC	CASSVSAGKYNEQFF
-	TRBV9	-	TRBJ1-2	TGTGCCAGCAGCGTAGGGAACAGCCTAGCTAACTATGGCTACACCTTC	CASSVGNSLANYGYTF
-	TRBV4-2	-	TRBJ2-6	TGTGCCAGCAGCCAAGATACAGGCTCTGGGGCCAACGTCCTGACTTTC	CASSQDTGSGANVLTF
-	TRBV4-3	TRBD2	TRBJ2-7	TGCGCCAGCAGCCAAGATGATCTCAGCGGGGGGGTAACCTACGAGCAGTACTTC	CASSQDDLSGGVTYEQYF
-	TRBV7-2	-	TRBJ1-5	TGTGCCAGCAGCTTGGGGCGGAACAATCAGCCCCAGCATTTT	CASSLGRNNQPQHF
-	TRBV5-5	-	TRBJ1-1	TGTGCCAGCAGCCCAGGGATCAGGGGTGAAGCTTTCTTT	CASSPGIRGEAFF
-	TRBV6-1	-	TRBJ1-2	TGTGCCAGCATTCTAAACACAGGGACTAACTATGGCTACACCTTC	CASILNTGTNYGYTF
-	TRBV10-3	TRBD1	TRBJ2-1	TGTGCCATCAGTGAGTCAGGACAGGCGTACCTGGATGAGCAGTTCTTC	CAISESGQAYLDEQFF
few	TRBV7-8	TRBD2	TRBJ2-3	TGTGCCAGCAGCCCGCGACCCTCCGGGACTAGCCCGCCGGATACGCAGTATTTT	CASSPRPSGTSPPDTQYF
-	TRBV5-1	TRBD1	TRBJ2-5	TGCGCCAGCAGCGGGACAGGGTCGGAGACCCAGTACTTC	CASSGTGSETQYF
-	TRBV25-1	-	TRBJ2-7	TGTGCCAGCAGTGGTCGGACATTCGAGCAGTACTTC	CASSGRTFEQYF
once	TRBV5-4	-	TRBJ1-6	TGTGCCAGCAGTCCAGGGAATTTGGGTTCACCCCTCCACTTT	CASSPGNLGSPLHF
-	TRBV7-2	-	TRBJ1-2	TGTGCCAGCAGCTTAGTAGGGCCTTTACGGCAACCTGACTATGGCTACACCTTC	CASSLVGPLRQPDYGYTF
-	TRBV9	-	TRBJ1-4	TGTGCCAGCAGCGTAGCGTACGGAACTAATGAAAAACTGTTTTTT	CASSVAYGTNEKLFF
-	TRBV27	-	TRBJ1-2	TGTGCCAGCAGTTTAGGCCCAGGGAATGGCTACACCTTC	CASSLGPGNGYTF
-	TRBV28	-	TRBJ2-7	TGTGCCAGCAGTTTGCTGGCAGGAGCATTCGAGCAGTACTTC	CASSLLAGAFEQYF
few	TRBV6-5	-	TRBJ1-2	TGTGCCAGCAGTTACTCGATTGGTAACTATGGCTACACCTTC	CASSYSIGNYGYTF
-	TRBV13	-	TRBJ1-6	TGTGCCAGCAGCTTAGACAGTAATTCACCCCTCCACTTT	CASSLDSNSPLHF
-	TRBV4-1	-	TRBJ1-2	TGCGCCAGCAGCCAAGACGGCGGACAGACGAGCAGAGGCTACACCTTC	CASSQDGGQTSRGYTF
-	TRBV28	-	TRBJ1-6	TGTGCCAGCAGGATACAGGGAAGAAATTCACCCCTCCACTTT	CASRIQGRNSPLHF
-	TRBV7-2	-	TRBJ2-7	TGTGCCAGCAGTTACGCTACAGGGTCAGCCTACGAGCAGTACTTC	CASSYATGSAYEQYF
once	TRBV7-6	-	TRBJ2-5	TGTGCCAGCACTATAGGACTCCCGGCGGAGACCCAGTACTTC	CASTIGLPAETQYF
-	TRBV7-7	TRBD1	TRBJ2-2	TGTGCCAGCAGCCCCCTCGGGACAGGGCTCGGGGAGCTGTTTTTT	CASSPLGTGLGELFF
-	TRBV6-1	TRBD2	TRBJ2-5	TGTGCCAGCAGTGACCCACTAGCGGGGGCCTCACAAGAGACCCAGTACTTC	CASSDPLAGASQETQYF
-	TRBV5-6	TRBD1	TRBJ2-3	TGTGCCAGCAGCCCGCTTCCGGGACAGGGTGATTCGAATACGCAGTATTTT	CASSPLPGQGDSNTQYF
-	TRBV4-3	-	TRBJ2-7	TGCGCCAGCAGCCAAGGCAGGGAAGGCTCCTACGAGCAGTACTTC	CASSQGREGSYEQYF
-	TRBV7-2	TRBD1	TRBJ1-1	TGTGCCAGCAGCTTAGAGCGACAGGGGGCAGGCACTGAAGCTTTCTTT	CASSLERQGAGTEAFF
-	TRBV6-5	TRBD1	TRBJ1-3	TGTGCCACATCGTTCCAGGGGGCTGGAAACACCATATATTTT	CATSFQGAGNTIYF
-	TRBV18	-	TRBJ2-2	TGTGCCAGCTCACGAGTTCTAGACAGGCTAAACACCGGGGAGCTGTTTTTT	CASSRVLDRLNTGELFF
-	TRBV6-5	-	TRBJ2-1	TGTGCCAGCAGTGACGTCGATGAGCAGTTCTTC	CASSDVDEQFF
few	TRBV9	-	TRBJ1-1	TGTGCCAGCAGCGTAGTTGGGGGGCTAGCGGCGGAAGCTTTCTTT	CASSVVGGLAAEAFF
few	TRBV30	-	TRBJ1-1	TGTGCCTGGAGTGCCAACCTAAGGGGGAACACTGAAGCTTTCTTT	CAWSANLRGNTEAFF
-	TRBV19	TRBD1	TRBJ1-5	TGTGCCAGTAGTATGACCCGGGACAGGGGGCCTCGGCCCCAGCATTTT	CASSMTRDRGPRPQHF
-	TRBV5-1	-	TRBJ1-5	TGCGCCAGCAGCTTCGAGGGCAATCAGCCCCAGCATTTT	CASSFEGNQPQHF
-	TRBV5-1	-	TRBJ1-1	TGCGCCAGCAGCCCGCCTGGAAGTAACACTGAAGCTTTCTTT	CASSPPGSNTEAFF
-	TRBV5-1	-	TRBJ1-2	TGCGCCAGCAGCCCCGCCAACTATGGCTACACCTTC	CASSPANYGYTF
-	TRBV10-3	-	TRBJ1-2	TGTGCCATCAGTCCTCGGGGAGCCTATGGCTACACCTTC	CAISPRGAYGYTF
-	TRBV5-4	TRBD1	TRBJ2-2	TGTGCCAGCAGCGAGGGACAGTACACCGGGGAGCTGTTTTTT	CASSEGQYTGELFF
-	TRBV7-2	TRBD2	TRBJ2-7	TGTGCCAGCAGCTTAACTAGCGTGAGCTCCTACGAGCAGTACTTC	CASSLTSVSSYEQYF
-	TRBV5-1	TRBD2	TRBJ2-7	TGCGCCAGCAGCAGCGGGACTATTGTCTCAGAGCAGTACTTC	CASSSGTIVSEQYF
-	TRBV7-3	-	TRBJ1-1	TGTGCCAGCAGCTTAATGGGGGGAATGAACACTGAAGCTTTCTTT	CASSLMGGMNTEAFF
-	TRBV14	-	TRBJ2-7	TGTGCCAGCTCCCCGTCTCGCCAGGGGAGGGACGAGCAGTACTTC	CASSPSRQGRDEQYF
-	TRBV5-1	TRBD2	TRBJ2-3	TGCGCCAGCAGCCCTGGGACTAGCGGGGTGATGACAGATACGCAGTATTTT	CASSPGTSGVMTDTQYF
few	TRBV19	-	TRBJ1-2	TGTGCCAGTAGTATACAACAGGACCAATTCGCTAACTATGGCTACACCTTC	CASSIQQDQFANYGYTF
-	TRBV5-5	-	TRBJ2-1	TGTGCCAGCAGCTTGGCCTTCGGAGGGTTTAGGAATGATGAGCAGTTCTTC	CASSLAFGGFRNDEQFF
-	TRBV4-1	TRBD1	TRBJ1-1	TGCGCCAGCAGCCAAGATAGGGGCAGGGGGCGAGAAACTGAAGCTTTCTTT	CASSQDRGRGRETEAFF
-	TRBV9	TRBD1	TRBJ2-7	TGTGCCAGCAGCGTCGGGACAGCTCATTGGGAGCAGTACTTC	CASSVGTAHWEQYF
few	TRBV6-1	-	TRBJ1-2	TGTGCCAGCAGTGAAGCCGAGGGAGTAGGGGGCTACACCTTC	CASSEAEGVGGYTF
few	TRBV4-1	TRBD1	TRBJ2-5	TGCGCCAGCAGCCGACAAAGCGGACAGGGCTGGGAGACCCAGTACTTC	CASSRQSGQGWETQYF
-	TRBV7-2	-	TRBJ2-5	TGTGCCAGCAGCCCCCCCTACCAAGAGACCCAGTACTTC	CASSPPYQETQYF
once	TRBV11-2	-	TRBJ1-5	TGTGCCAGCAGCCGTCACGGAAGCAATCAGCCCCAGCATTTT	CASSRHGSNQPQHF
-	TRBV5-5	TRBD1	TRBJ1-1	TGTGCCAGCAGCTCCAGGGGGATGAGGGGGAACACTGAAGCTTTCTTT	CASSSRGMRGNTEAFF
-	TRBV19	TRBD1	TRBJ1-1	TGTGCCAGTAGTAGGACAGGGGTGAACACTGAAGCTTTCTTT	CASSRTGVNTEAFF
-	TRBV5-8	-	TRBJ1-5	TGTGCCAGCAGCTTGGAACGGACTCAGCCCCAGCATTTT	CASSLERTQPQHF